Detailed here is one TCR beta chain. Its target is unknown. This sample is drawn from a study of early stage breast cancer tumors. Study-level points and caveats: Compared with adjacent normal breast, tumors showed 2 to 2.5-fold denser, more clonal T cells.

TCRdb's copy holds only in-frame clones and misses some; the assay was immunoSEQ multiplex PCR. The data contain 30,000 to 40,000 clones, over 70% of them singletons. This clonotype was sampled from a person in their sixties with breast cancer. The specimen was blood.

In nucleotides, the CDR3 is TGTGCCAGCAGTTTTCTCCTAGCGGGAGGTAGGGCCGGGGAGCTGTTTTTT. It codes for CASSFLLAGGRAGELFF. The V gene is TRBV27, the J gene TRBJ2-2; TRBD2 aligns across 11 bases. V dropped 3 bases and J dropped 6; count of bases not matched to a gene: 9. CDR3 length: 17 amino acids. Germline values: CDR1 MNHEY, CDR2 SMNVEV (reference sequence).